A selection of T cell receptor beta chains follows, all from one sample in a study of identical twins. TCRdb called the 5' RACE reads again in MiXCR, with one record for every CDR3 protein. The sample shows 200,000 to 300,000 distinct CDR3 sequences, approximately 7.8% of them seen only once. This same sample was also part of a study on yellow fever vaccine responses in identical twins.

The sample was CD8+ T cells sorted from blood. These receptors came from a woman between 18 and 29 years old in good health. Each CDR3 is given with its conserved first and last residue. Fields, in order: D gene, clone size, V gene, J gene, CDR3 protein, CDR3 DNA. A D gene is named only where the DNA matches it firmly. Clone size is stated in some rows and not others, as once, few, many or a class when expanded.

TRBD1	few	TRBV7-9	TRBJ2-3	CASSIGTGSADTQYF	TGTGCCAGCAGCATCGGGACAGGGAGCGCAGATACGCAGTATTTT
TRBD2	.	TRBV2	TRBJ2-7	CASSYRLADYEQYF	TGTGCCAGCAGTTATAGGCTAGCGGACTACGAGCAGTACTTC
.	many	TRBV7-8	TRBJ1-1	CASSGGAAGAFF	TGTGCCAGCAGCGGGGGAGCGGCGGGAGCTTTCTTT
TRBD1	.	TRBV27	TRBJ2-3	CASSLSYRGPTGTDTQYF	TGTGCCAGCAGTTTATCTTATAGGGGGCCCACAGGAACAGATACGCAGTATTTT
TRBD2	.	TRBV24-1	TRBJ2-5	CATSEHGTSGRRESWQETQYF	TGTGCCACCAGTGAACACGGGACTAGCGGGAGAAGAGAGAGTTGGCAAGAGACCCAGTACTTC
.	few	TRBV7-9	TRBJ2-1	CASKSPIEGYNEQFF	TGTGCCAGCAAGTCCCCTATTGAGGGTTACAATGAGCAGTTCTTC
TRBD1	many	TRBV4-1	TRBJ2-1	CASSQTDRGHEQFF	TGCGCCAGCAGCCAGACCGACAGGGGGCATGAGCAGTTCTTC
TRBD2	.	TRBV5-1	TRBJ2-7	CASSGTSGRDEQYF	TGCGCCAGCAGCGGGACTAGCGGGAGAGACGAGCAGTACTTC
.	many	TRBV7-8	TRBJ2-1	CASSLALDGEQFF	TGTGCCAGCAGCTTAGCGCTCGATGGTGAGCAGTTCTTC
TRBD1	many	TRBV4-1	TRBJ1-2	CASSPGGGTDNYGYTF	TGCGCCAGCAGCCCAGGTGGGGGGACAGATAACTATGGCTACACCTTC
.	.	TRBV6-5	TRBJ1-1	CASSYYGRTIEAFF	TGTGCCAGCAGTTACTATGGCAGGACTATTGAAGCTTTCTTT
.	.	TRBV4-1	TRBJ1-1	CASSQEVRNTEAFF	TGCGCCAGCAGCCAAGAAGTGAGGAACACTGAAGCTTTCTTT
.	many	TRBV10-3	TRBJ2-5	CAISESWRNQETQYF	TGTGCCATCAGTGAGTCGTGGAGAAACCAAGAGACCCAGTACTTC
.	many	TRBV7-9	TRBJ2-3	CASSLGSSTDTDTQYF	TGTGCCAGCAGCTTAGGTTCCTCGACAGACACAGATACGCAGTATTTT
.	.	TRBV7-7	TRBJ2-3	CASSQRGADTQYF	TGTGCCAGCAGCCAGAGAGGGGCCGATACGCAGTATTTT
TRBD2	.	TRBV3-1	TRBJ2-7	CASGDLLAGGSEQYF	TGTGCCAGCGGGGACCTACTAGCGGGAGGTTCCGAGCAGTACTTC
.	.	TRBV20-1	TRBJ2-1	CSARERWQGSYNEQFF	TGCAGTGCTAGAGAAAGGTGGCAGGGATCCTACAATGAGCAGTTCTTC
.	few	TRBV6-4	TRBJ1-1	CASSADSWGTEAFF	TGTGCCAGCAGTGCGGACAGCTGGGGCACTGAAGCTTTCTTT
.	few	TRBV12-5	TRBJ2-5	CASGLVIGSGKTQYF	TGTGCTAGTGGTTTGGTAATTGGATCGGGAAAGACCCAGTACTTC
.	few	TRBV20-1	TRBJ2-5	CSASKIIVGQETQYF	TGCAGTGCTAGTAAGATTATCGTAGGCCAAGAGACCCAGTACTTC
.	many	TRBV29-1	TRBJ2-1	CSVEGRLGGSYNEQFF	TGCAGCGTTGAAGGGCGACTCGGAGGGTCCTACAATGAGCAGTTCTTC
TRBD1	many	TRBV12-3/TRBV12-4	TRBJ2-3	CASSPRQGRTDTQYF	TGTGCCAGCAGCCCCAGACAGGGTCGAACAGATACGCAGTATTTT
.	few	TRBV4-1	TRBJ2-7	CASSQGSAYEQYF	TGCGCCAGCAGCCAAGGCTCGGCCTACGAGCAGTACTTC
.	many	TRBV3-1	TRBJ2-7	CASSPGREQYF	TGTGCCAGCAGCCCCGGCAGGGAGCAGTACTTC
.	.	TRBV12-3/TRBV12-4	TRBJ2-7	CASSSPGQWAYEQYF	TGTGCCAGCAGCAGCCCGGGACAATGGGCCTACGAGCAGTACTTC
.	.	TRBV20-1	TRBJ2-1	CSANSGPYNEQFF	TGCAGTGCTAACAGCGGTCCCTACAATGAGCAGTTCTTC
.	few	TRBV10-1	TRBJ1-5	CASSDTGDQPQHF	TGCGCCAGCAGTGATACAGGTGACCAGCCCCAGCATTTT
.	few	TRBV7-6	TRBJ1-5	CASSYDSNQPQHF	TGTGCCAGCAGCTACGATAGCAATCAGCCCCAGCATTTT
.	many	TRBV4-1	TRBJ2-6	CASSQDRRGAGANVLTF	TGCGCCAGCAGCCAAGATCGAAGAGGGGCTGGGGCCAACGTCCTGACTTTC
.	many	TRBV12-3/TRBV12-4	TRBJ2-7	CASSLLVTYEQYF	TGTGCCAGCAGTTTACTTGTAACCTACGAGCAGTACTTC
.	many	TRBV6-1	TRBJ1-1	CASSLDGARSEAFF	TGTGCCAGCAGCCTGGACGGGGCGCGGTCTGAAGCTTTCTTT
TRBD2	few	TRBV2	TRBJ2-1	CASSEEPLAGGFNEQFF	TGTGCCAGCAGTGAAGAGCCACTAGCGGGGGGATTCAATGAGCAGTTCTTC
TRBD1	few	TRBV29-1	TRBJ2-1	CSVEGRGQSYEQFF	TGCAGCGTTGAAGGCAGGGGGCAGAGCTATGAGCAGTTCTTC
TRBD2	few	TRBV12-3/TRBV12-4	TRBJ2-2	CASRMGLAGGPLTGELFF	TGTGCCAGCAGAATGGGACTAGCGGGAGGGCCGCTTACCGGGGAGCTGTTTTTT
.	many	TRBV3-1	TRBJ1-1	CASSQPLLNTEAFF	TGTGCCAGCAGCCAACCCCTCCTGAACACTGAAGCTTTCTTT